The 19 T cell receptor beta chains presented below share a single source sample, sequenced in a study of blood T cell repertoires in COVID-19. Sequenced by immunoSEQ multiplex PCR; TCRdb stores in-frame clones only, minus some. The sample lists around 360,000 clones; roughly 84% were seen once. What was sequenced was PBMCs or T cells enriched from blood (not recorded which). The receptors were sampled from a woman between 25 and 40 years old who had recovered from COVID-19.

The rearrangement uses TRBV5-5 and TRBJ2-3, with 7 bases that match TRBD2. This CDR3 is built from 14 residues. V lost 5 bases to trimming and J lost 2 bases; unmatched junction nucleotides: 5. Germline CDR1 SGHKS, CDR2 YYEKEE (reference sequence). CDR3 nucleotide sequence: TGTGCCAGCAGACCTAGCGGAAACACAGATACGCAGTATTTT. It specifies CASRPSGNTDTQYF.

Here the CDR3 reads CASSAGTGNLYGYTF. CDR3 nucleotides: TGTGCCAGCAGCGCCGGGACAGGAAATCTCTATGGCTACACCTTC. The chain joins TRBV9 to TRBJ1-2, with 8 nucleotides matching TRBD1. Germline CDR1 is SGDLS and CDR2 is YYNGEE. CDR3 length equals 15 residues. After removal of 3 bases from V and 4 bases from J, the junction contained 8 bases not matched to a gene.

The chain links TRBV6-5 to TRBJ2-1; weak D call: TRBD1 (5 bases). The length of the CDR3 is 13 residues. Trimming took off 10 bases at V and 4 bases at J, with 14 bases between the two ends. Germline CDR1 MNHEY, CDR2 SVGAGI. This chain's CDR3 is CATQKGFYNEQFF. The CDR3 DNA is TGTGCCACACAGAAGGGGTTTTACAATGAGCAGTTCTTC.

This clone is a singleton in its sample. V is TRBV2 and J is TRBJ2-7; 11 nucleotides match TRBD2. Germline V gene lookup returns CDR1 SNHLY and CDR2 FYNNEI. The length of the CDR3 is 15 residues. With V trimmed by 7 bases and J by 0 bases, 5 bases remained unmatched. CDR3: CASTGLADSSYEQYF. The CDR3 DNA reads TGTGCCAGCACGGGACTAGCGGATTCCTCCTACGAGCAGTACTTC.

The chain employs TRBV15 and TRBJ1-2; perhaps TRBD1 as D (5 bases). CDR3 length equals 15 residues. Between the trimmed V and J ends, which lost 0 bases and 8 bases, there was a span of 16 bases. Germline CDR1 LNHNV, CDR2 YYDKDF (reference sequence). CDR3 in amino acids: CATSRDPDIERGYTF. CDR3 coding DNA: TGTGCCACCAGCAGAGACCCGGACATAGAAAGGGGCTACACCTTC.

The V and J genes are TRBV5-1 and TRBJ2-2, with 8 bases lining up with TRBD1. The V segment lost 5 bases and the J segment 3 bases; nucleotides outside the gene matches: 6. Germline V gives CDR1 SGHRS, CDR2 YFSETQ. The CDR3 loop spans 15 amino acids. CDR3 nucleotide sequence: TGCGCCAGCAGGCGACAGGGGATGGACACCGGGGAGCTGTTTTTT. This encodes CASRRQGMDTGELFF.

The chain is built from TRBV5-8 and TRBJ1-1; 7 positions match TRBD1. The germline V gene encodes CDR1 SGHTS and CDR2 YDEGEE. This CDR3 has 15 residues. Trimming cost V 1 base and J 5 bases; bases outside gene matches: 8. CDR3 residues: CASSLTGVGRTEAFF. CDR3 bases: TGTGCCAGCAGCTTGACAGGGGTGGGGAGGACTGAAGCTTTCTTT.

V is TRBV4-2 and J is TRBJ1-6, with D hard to call. Trimming shortened V by 0 bases and J by 2 bases, and 8 bases separated the two germline ends. The CDR3 has 16 amino acids. Germline CDR1 LGHNA, CDR2 YNFKEQ. CDR3 residues: CASSQDRGAYNSPLHF. The CDR3 nucleotides are TGTGCCAGCAGCCAAGATCGGGGAGCCTATAATTCACCCCTCCACTTT.

This chain links TRBV7-9 with TRBJ2-5, with 7 bases fitting TRBD2. V shed 4 bases, J shed 4 bases, and the junction held 9 bases outside the gene matches. The germline V gene encodes CDR1 SEHNR and CDR2 FQNEAQ (reference sequence). CDR3 length: 15 amino acids. CDR3 bases: TGTGCCAGCAGCTACCCCTTCCCGGGGGGAGAGACCCAGTACTTC. Encoded protein: CASSYPFPGGETQYF.

The rearrangement uses TRBV5-5 and TRBJ1-2; 8 bases map to TRBD1. Unmatched junction bases numbered 7, after V lost 4 bases and J lost 8 bases. Germline V gene lookup returns CDR1 SGHKS and CDR2 YYEKEE (reference sequence). The CDR3 covers 13 residues. DNA for the CDR3: TGTGCCAGCAGCCCGGACAGGGTCGGAGGCTACACCTTC. Translated, it gives CASSPDRVGGYTF.

This clone has only one observation. The chain carries TRBV6-2 or TRBV6-3 and TRBJ2-4; D is unclear. The length of the CDR3 is 15 residues. Trimming took 6 bases from V and 1 from J, leaving 13 bases between them. Germline CDR1 is MNHEY and CDR2 is SVGEGT. CDR3 protein: CASSLMFFAKNIQYF. The CDR3 coding sequence is TGTGCCAGCAGCCTTATGTTTTTCGCCAAAAACATTCAGTACTTC.

The V and J genes are TRBV19 and TRBJ2-2; 7 positions match TRBD1. The germline gives CDR1 LNHDA, CDR2 SQIVND (reference sequence). After removal of 3 bases from V and 2 bases from J, the junction contained 6 bases not matched to a gene. The CDR3 totals 16 residues. CDR3 protein: CASSIYGQDNTGELFF. The DNA of the CDR3 is TGTGCCAGTAGTATTTACGGACAGGACAACACCGGGGAGCTGTTTTTT.

A word on this clone: The sample holds other DNA sequences that translate to the same CDR3. The chain recombines TRBV24-1 with TRBJ1-2; a weak D match, TRBD1 (5 bases). V was pared by 4 bases and J by 8 bases, with 13 bases between. The germline CDR1 and CDR2 sequences are KGHDR and SFDVKD. CDR3 length: 13 residues. CDR3 region: CATSDSGGRGYTF. Written as DNA, the CDR3 is TGTGCCACCAGTGACTCCGGGGGTAGGGGCTACACCTTC.

The chain recombines TRBV24-1 with TRBJ2-3; D possibly corresponds to TRBD2 (7 bases). Germline V CDR1 and CDR2: KGHDR, SFDVKD. The CDR3 sequence is 15 residues long. V lost 5 bases and J 0 bases, leaving 11 bases between the germline ends. The CDR3 region is CATSGGRESTDTQYF. The CDR3, as DNA: TGTGCCACCAGTGGGGGGCGGGAGAGCACAGATACGCAGTATTTT.

The table lists this clone with a count of one. CDR3 coding DNA: TGTGCCAGCAGGGAAATCGGGAGGGCCCTCCCCGGGGAGCTGTTTTTT. It yields the protein CASREIGRALPGELFF. The rearrangement uses TRBV28 and TRBJ2-2; the match to TRBD2 covers 8 bases. This CDR3 has 16 residues. Unmatched junction bases numbered 12, after V lost 6 bases and J lost 6 bases. CDR1 is MDHEN and CDR2 is SYDVKM in the germline V gene. The full variable domain, completed using reference TRBV28 and TRBJ2-2, is DVKVTQSSRYLVKRTGEKVFLECVQDMDHENMFWYRQDPGLGLRLIYFSYDVKMKEKGDIPEGYSVSREKKERFSLILESASTNQTSMYLCASREIGRALPGELFFGEGSRLTVL.

The chain recombines TRBV14 with TRBJ1-2; D not certain. Germline V gene sequence: CDR1 SGHDN, CDR2 FVKESK. V was pared by 0 bases and J by 5 bases, with 7 bases between. The CDR3 has 13 amino acids. CDR3 residues: CASSQESRYGYTF. The CDR3 DNA reads as TGTGCCAGCAGCCAAGAGAGTAGATATGGCTACACCTTC.

The rearrangement links TRBV5-1 to TRBJ2-1, with 9 bases lining up with TRBD1. This CDR3 comprises 15 residues. The junction had 8 bases not matched to a gene; V was cut back by 4 bases and J by 6 bases. Germline V gene sequence: CDR1 SGHRS, CDR2 YFSETQ. The CDR3, as DNA: TGCGCCAGCAGCGTCGGGACAGGGTACCTCAATGAGCAGTTCTTC. It specifies CASSVGTGYLNEQFF.

The CDR3 loop is CASSVEGLATDTQYF. CDR3 DNA: TGTGCCAGCAGCGTAGAAGGGCTAGCCACAGATACGCAGTATTTT. V gene TRBV9 combines with J gene TRBJ2-3, with a tentative D call TRBD2 (5 bases). CDR1 is SGDLS, CDR2 YYNGEE, per germline. V was clipped by 0 bases and J by 2 bases, with 10 bases between them. The CDR3 length is 15 residues.

V usage is TRBV5-4 and J usage is TRBJ2-7, with TRBD1 matching 9 bases. Germline assignment: CDR1 SGHNT and CDR2 YYREEE (reference sequence). Losses at the gene ends were 2 bases for V and 4 bases for J; bases not matched to a gene: 4. This CDR3 is built from 14 residues. This chain's CDR3 is CASSFTGGDYEQYF. The CDR3 region has the DNA TGTGCCAGCAGCTTCACAGGGGGCGATTACGAGCAGTACTTC.